This T cell receptor (beta chain) was retrieved from a study of T cell responses to AZD1222 COVID-19 vaccine. Sequencing used immunoSEQ multiplex PCR; TCRdb keeps in-frame clones, though not all of them. The sample lists about 130,000 clones, over 80% seen once, with roughly 5.4% in the top ten. CDR3 size: 13 residues. V was cut by 1 base and J by 6 bases, with 7 bases left in between. This clonotype originated in an adult in good health. The chain employs TRBV12-3 or TRBV12-4 and TRBJ1-5, with unresolved D. Sequencing was performed on peripheral blood, taken on day 0 of AZD1222 vaccination. The CDR3 here is CASSLGLGQPQHF. DNA of the CDR3: TGTGCCAGCAGTTTAGGTTTGGGTCAGCCCCAGCATTTT.